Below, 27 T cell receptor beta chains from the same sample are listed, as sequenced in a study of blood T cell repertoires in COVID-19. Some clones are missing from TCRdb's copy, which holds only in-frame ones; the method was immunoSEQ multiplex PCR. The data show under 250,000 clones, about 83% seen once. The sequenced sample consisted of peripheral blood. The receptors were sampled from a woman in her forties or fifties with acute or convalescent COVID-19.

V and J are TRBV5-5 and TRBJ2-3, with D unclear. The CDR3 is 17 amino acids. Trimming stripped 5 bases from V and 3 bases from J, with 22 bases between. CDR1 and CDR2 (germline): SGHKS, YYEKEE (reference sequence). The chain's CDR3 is CASSHYGSSLGTDTQYF. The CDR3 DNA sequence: TGTGCCAGCAGTCACTATGGGTCCTCTCTGGGTACAGATACGCAGTATTTT. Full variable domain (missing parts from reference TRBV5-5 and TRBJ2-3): DAGVTQSPTHLIKTRGQQVTLRCSPISGHKSVSWYQQVLGQGPQFIFQYYEKEERGRGNFPDRFSARQFPNYSSELNVNALLLGDSALYLCASSHYGSSLGTDTQYFGPGTRLTVL.

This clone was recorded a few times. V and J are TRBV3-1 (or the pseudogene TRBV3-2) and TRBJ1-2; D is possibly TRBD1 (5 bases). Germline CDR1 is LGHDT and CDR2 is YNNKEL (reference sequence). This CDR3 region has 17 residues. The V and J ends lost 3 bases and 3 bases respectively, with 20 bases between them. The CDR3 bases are TGTGCCAGCAGCCAGGGGGACTGGATCACGGACGACTATGGCTACACCTTC. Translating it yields CASSQGDWITDDYGYTF.

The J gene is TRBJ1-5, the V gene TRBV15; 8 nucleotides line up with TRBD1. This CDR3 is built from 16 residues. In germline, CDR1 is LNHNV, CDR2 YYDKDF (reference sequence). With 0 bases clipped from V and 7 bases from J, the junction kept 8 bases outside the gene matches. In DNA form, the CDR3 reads TGTGCCACCAGCAGAGATTCAGGGGGCCTTGGACAGCCCCAGCATTTT. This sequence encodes CATSRDSGGLGQPQHF.

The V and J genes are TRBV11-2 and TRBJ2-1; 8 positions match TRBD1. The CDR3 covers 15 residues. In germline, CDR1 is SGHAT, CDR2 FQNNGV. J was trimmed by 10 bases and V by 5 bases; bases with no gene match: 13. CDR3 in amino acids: CASSPTQRTGQEQFF. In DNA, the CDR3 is TGTGCCAGCAGCCCAACACAAAGGACAGGGCAAGAGCAGTTCTTC. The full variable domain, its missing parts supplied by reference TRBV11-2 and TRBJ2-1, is EAGVAQSPRYKIIEKRQSVAFWCNPISGHATLYWYQQILGQGPKLLIQFQNNGVVDDSQLPKDRFSAERLKGVDSTLKIQPAKLEDSAVYLCASSPTQRTGQEQFFGPGTRLTVL.

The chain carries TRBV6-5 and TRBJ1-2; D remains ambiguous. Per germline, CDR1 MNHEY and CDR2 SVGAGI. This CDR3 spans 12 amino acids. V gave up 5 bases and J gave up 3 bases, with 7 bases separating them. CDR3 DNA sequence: TGTGCCAGCAGTCCCACTCACTATGGCTACACCTTC. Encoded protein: CASSPTHYGYTF.

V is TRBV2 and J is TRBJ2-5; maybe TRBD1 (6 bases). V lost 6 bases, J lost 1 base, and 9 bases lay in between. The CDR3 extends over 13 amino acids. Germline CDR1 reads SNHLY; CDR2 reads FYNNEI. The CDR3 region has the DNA TGTGCCAGCAGGTACAGGGTCCAAGAGACCCAGTACTTC. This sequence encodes CASRYRVQETQYF. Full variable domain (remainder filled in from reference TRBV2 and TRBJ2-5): EPEVTQTPSHQVTQMGQEVILRCVPISNHLYFYWYRQILGQKVEFLVSFYNNEISEKSEIFDDQFSVERPDGSNFTLKIRSTKLEDSAMYFCASRYRVQETQYFGPGTRLLVL.

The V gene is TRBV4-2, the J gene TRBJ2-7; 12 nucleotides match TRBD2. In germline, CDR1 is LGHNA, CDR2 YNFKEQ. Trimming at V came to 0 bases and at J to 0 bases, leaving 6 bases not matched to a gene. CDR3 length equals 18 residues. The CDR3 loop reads CASSQEGLAGTRSYEQYF. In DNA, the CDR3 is TGTGCCAGCAGCCAAGAGGGACTAGCGGGCACACGCTCCTACGAGCAGTACTTC.

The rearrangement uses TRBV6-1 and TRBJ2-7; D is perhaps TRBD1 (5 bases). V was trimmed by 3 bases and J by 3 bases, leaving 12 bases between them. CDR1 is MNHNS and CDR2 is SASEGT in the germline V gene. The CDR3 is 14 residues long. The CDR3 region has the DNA TGTGCCAGCAGTGACAGGGTATCACTCTACGAGCAGTACTTC. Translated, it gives CASSDRVSLYEQYF.

The chain's CDR3 is CATSDFKDRTKETQYF. DNA for the CDR3: TGTGCCACCAGTGATTTTAAGGACAGGACCAAAGAGACCCAGTACTTC. The J gene is TRBJ2-5, the V gene TRBV24-1, with TRBD1 identical over 7 bases. V dropped 1 base and J dropped 3; count of bases not matched to a gene: 7. CDR1 is KGHDR and CDR2 is SFDVKD in the germline V gene. This CDR3 has 16 amino acids.

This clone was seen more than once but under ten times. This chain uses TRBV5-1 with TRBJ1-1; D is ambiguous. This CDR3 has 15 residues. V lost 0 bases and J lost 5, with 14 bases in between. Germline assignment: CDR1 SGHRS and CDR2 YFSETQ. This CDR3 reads CASSLAALTGTEAFF. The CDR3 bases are TGCGCCAGCAGCTTGGCAGCCCTCACGGGGACTGAAGCTTTCTTT.

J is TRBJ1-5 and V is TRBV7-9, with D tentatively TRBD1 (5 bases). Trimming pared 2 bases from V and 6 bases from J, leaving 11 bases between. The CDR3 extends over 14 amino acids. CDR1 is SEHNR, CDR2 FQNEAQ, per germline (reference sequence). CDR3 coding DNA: TGTGCCAGCAGCTTAACAGGTGACAGTCAGCCCCAGCATTTT. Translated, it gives CASSLTGDSQPQHF.

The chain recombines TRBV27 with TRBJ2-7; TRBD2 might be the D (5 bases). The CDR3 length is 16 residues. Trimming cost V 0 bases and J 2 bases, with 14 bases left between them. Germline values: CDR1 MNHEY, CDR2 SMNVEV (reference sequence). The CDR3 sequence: CASSLSRAGWTYEQYF. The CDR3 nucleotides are TGTGCCAGCAGTTTATCGCGGGCAGGCTGGACCTACGAGCAGTACTTC.

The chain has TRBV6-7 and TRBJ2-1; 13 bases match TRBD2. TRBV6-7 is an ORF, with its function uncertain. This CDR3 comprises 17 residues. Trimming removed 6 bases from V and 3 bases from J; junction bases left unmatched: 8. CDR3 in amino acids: CASSTRLAGGIYNEQFF. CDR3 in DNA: TGTGCCAGCAGCACCAGACTAGCGGGAGGAATCTACAATGAGCAGTTCTTC.

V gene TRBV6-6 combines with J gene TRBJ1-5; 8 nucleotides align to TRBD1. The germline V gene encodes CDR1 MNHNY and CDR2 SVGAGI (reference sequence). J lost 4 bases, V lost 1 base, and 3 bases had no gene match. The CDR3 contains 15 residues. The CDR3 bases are TGTGCCAGCAGTTACTGGTGGACAGGGAATCAGCCCCAGCATTTT. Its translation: CASSYWWTGNQPQHF.

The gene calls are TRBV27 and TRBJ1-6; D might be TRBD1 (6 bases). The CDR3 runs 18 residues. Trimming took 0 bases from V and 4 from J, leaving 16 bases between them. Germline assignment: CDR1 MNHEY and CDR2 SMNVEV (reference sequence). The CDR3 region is CASSLSGAGQAYNSPLHF. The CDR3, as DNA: TGTGCCAGCAGTTTATCGGGGGCCGGGCAGGCTTATAATTCACCCCTCCACTTT.

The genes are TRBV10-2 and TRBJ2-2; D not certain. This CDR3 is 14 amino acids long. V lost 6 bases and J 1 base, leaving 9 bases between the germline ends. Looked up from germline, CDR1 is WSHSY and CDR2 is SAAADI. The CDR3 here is CASRVALNTGELFF. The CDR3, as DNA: TGCGCCAGCAGGGTAGCTTTGAACACCGGGGAGCTGTTTTTT.

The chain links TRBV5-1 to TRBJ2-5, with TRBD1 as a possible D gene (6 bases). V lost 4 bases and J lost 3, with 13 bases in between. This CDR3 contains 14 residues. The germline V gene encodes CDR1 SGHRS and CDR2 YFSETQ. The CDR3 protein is CASSAGTQKETQYF. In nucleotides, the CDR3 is TGCGCCAGCAGCGCCGGGACACAGAAAGAGACCCAGTACTTC.

Written as DNA, the CDR3 is TGTGCCAGCAGCTCTAGCGGGAGGAAGGAGACCCAGTACTTC. As protein: CASSSSGRKETQYF. The chain recombines TRBV5-5 with TRBJ2-5; 11 nucleotides line up with TRBD2. From germline, CDR1 is SGHKS and CDR2 YYEKEE (reference sequence). This CDR3 has 14 residues. Trimming took 3 bases from V and 5 from J; bases not matched to a gene: 3.

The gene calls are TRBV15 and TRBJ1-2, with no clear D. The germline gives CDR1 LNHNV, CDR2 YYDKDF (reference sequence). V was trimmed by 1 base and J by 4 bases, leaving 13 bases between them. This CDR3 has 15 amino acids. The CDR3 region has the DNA TGTGCCACCAGCAGAGTCAGCACCGACTTCTATGGCTACACCTTC. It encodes CATSRVSTDFYGYTF.

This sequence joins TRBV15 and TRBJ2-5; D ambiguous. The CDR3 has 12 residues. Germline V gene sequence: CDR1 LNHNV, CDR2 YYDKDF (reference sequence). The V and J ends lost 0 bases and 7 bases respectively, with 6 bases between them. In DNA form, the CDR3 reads TGTGCCACCAGCAGAGAGGTCGGGACCCAGTACTTC. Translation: CATSREVGTQYF.

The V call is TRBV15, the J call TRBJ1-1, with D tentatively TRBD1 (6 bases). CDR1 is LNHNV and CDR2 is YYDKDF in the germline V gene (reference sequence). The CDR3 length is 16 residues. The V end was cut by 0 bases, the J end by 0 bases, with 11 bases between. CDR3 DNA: TGTGCCACCAGCAGAGATTTGGGGGCGGTGAACACTGAAGCTTTCTTT. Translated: CATSRDLGAVNTEAFF.

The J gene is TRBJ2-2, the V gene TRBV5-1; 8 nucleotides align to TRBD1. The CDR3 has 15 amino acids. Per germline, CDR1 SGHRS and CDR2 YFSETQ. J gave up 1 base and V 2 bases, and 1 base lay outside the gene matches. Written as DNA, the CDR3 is TGCGCCAGCAGCTTCGACAGGGGGAACACCGGGGAGCTGTTTTTT. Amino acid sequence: CASSFDRGNTGELFF.

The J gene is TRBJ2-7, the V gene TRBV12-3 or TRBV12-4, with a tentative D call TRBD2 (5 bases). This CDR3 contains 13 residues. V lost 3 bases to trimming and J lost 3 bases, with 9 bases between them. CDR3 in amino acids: CASSFIRGYEQYF. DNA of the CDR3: TGTGCCAGCAGTTTTATACGGGGCTACGAGCAGTACTTC.

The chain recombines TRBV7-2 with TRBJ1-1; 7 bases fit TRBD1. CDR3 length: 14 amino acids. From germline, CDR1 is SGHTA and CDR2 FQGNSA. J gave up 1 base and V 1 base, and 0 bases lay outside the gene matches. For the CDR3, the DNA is TGTGCCAGCAGCTTAGGGACAGGGAACACTGAAGCTTTCTTT. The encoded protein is CASSLGTGNTEAFF.

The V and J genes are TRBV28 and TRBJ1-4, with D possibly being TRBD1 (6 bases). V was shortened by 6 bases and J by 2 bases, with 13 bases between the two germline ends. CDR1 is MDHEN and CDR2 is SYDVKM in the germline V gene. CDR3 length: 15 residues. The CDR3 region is CASSLRTATNEKLFF. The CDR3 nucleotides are TGTGCCAGCAGCCTTCGGACAGCCACTAATGAAAAACTGTTTTTT.

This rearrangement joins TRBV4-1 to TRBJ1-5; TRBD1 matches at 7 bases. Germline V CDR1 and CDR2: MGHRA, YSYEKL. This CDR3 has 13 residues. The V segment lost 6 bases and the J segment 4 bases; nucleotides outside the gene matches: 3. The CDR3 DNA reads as TGCGCCAGCAGTGGGACAGTAAATCAGCCCCAGCATTTT. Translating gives CASSGTVNQPQHF.

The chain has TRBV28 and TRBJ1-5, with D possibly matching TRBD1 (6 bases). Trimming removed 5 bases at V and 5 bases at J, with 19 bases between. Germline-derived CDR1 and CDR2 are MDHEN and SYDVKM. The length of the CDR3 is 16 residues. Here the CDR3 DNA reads TGTGCCAGCAGTACTCATCGACAGGTAGGGGATCAGCCCCAGCATTTT. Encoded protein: CASSTHRQVGDQPQHF.